These T cell receptor beta chains were read from a single sample in a study of TIL therapy for anti-PD-1-resistant metastatic lung cancer. Libraries were prepared by immunoSEQ multiplex PCR; TCRdb keeps only in-frame clonotypes and omits some of them. The top ten clones hold around 5.4% of a sample with 45,000 to 60,000 clones, 65% to 80% of them seen once. The sequenced sample was tumor tissue, obtained at baseline. These receptors were obtained from a person aged 25 to 80 with non-small cell lung cancer. Each CDR3 is given with its conserved first and last residue. Fields, in order: V gene, D gene, J gene, clone size, CDR3 DNA, CDR3 protein. The D gene is left open where the match is weak. For some rows the clone size is stated as once, few or many, or as a class when expanded; others skip it.

TRBV11-1,TRBD1,TRBJ2-7,NA,TGTGCCAGCAGCATCGGACGGGGACAGTCCTACGAGCAGTACTTC,CASSIGRGQSYEQYF
TRBV25-1,TRBD1,TRBJ1-4,NA,TGTGCCAGCAGTGAATGGGGGACAGGTGGGCACCGAAATGAAAAACTGTTTTTT,CASSEWGTGGHRNEKLFF
TRBV7-9,TRBD1,TRBJ2-7,NA,TGTGCCAGCAGCTCCCCTTCGGACAGGGGGCTTTACGAGCAGTACTTC,CASSSPSDRGLYEQYF
TRBV18,TRBD1,TRBJ2-7,NA,TGTGCCAGCTCCCAAACACAGGGGCGGCACTACGAGCAGTACTTC,CASSQTQGRHYEQYF
TRBV5-1,NA,TRBJ2-2,NA,TGCGCCAGCAGCCCCCGCCCCCCTCAGGGCACGGACACCGGGGAGCTGTTTTTT,CASSPRPPQGTDTGELFF
TRBV6-4,NA,TRBJ1-3,NA,TGTGCCAGCAGTCAGGGTCCAGGAAACACCATATATTTT,CASSQGPGNTIYF
TRBV28,NA,TRBJ2-7,NA,TGTGCCAGCAGACAGAACTCCTACGAGCAGTACTTC,CASRQNSYEQYF
TRBV5-1,TRBD2,TRBJ2-2,once,TGCGCCAGCAGCGCCCAACTAGCGGGTTTAAACACCGGGGAGCTGTTTTTT,CASSAQLAGLNTGELFF
TRBV28,NA,TRBJ1-1,NA,TGTGCCAGCATTCAACCCCCGAGGGGGACCACTGAAGCTTTCTTT,CASIQPPRGTTEAFF
TRBV5-6,TRBD2,TRBJ2-1,NA,TGTGCCAGCAGCTTCATTAGCGGGAGAGGCAATGAGCAGTTCTTC,CASSFISGRGNEQFF
TRBV7-9,NA,TRBJ2-5,NA,TGTGCCAGCAGCTCCGGCGGGACCCAGTACTTC,CASSSGGTQYF
TRBV5-6,NA,TRBJ1-6,NA,TGTGCCAGCAGCTTTGAGGGAAGAGGGGGTTCACCCCTCCACTTT,CASSFEGRGGSPLHF
TRBV5-1,TRBD2,TRBJ2-1,NA,TGCGCCAGCAGCTTGGTAGGACTAGCGGGTTTGGATGAGCAGTTCTTC,CASSLVGLAGLDEQFF
TRBV4-1,NA,TRBJ2-1,NA,TGCGCCAGCAGCCAAGAGGCGGGCGGAGGGGGAGATGAGCAGTTCTTC,CASSQEAGGGGDEQFF
TRBV5-1,TRBD2,TRBJ2-7,NA,TGCGCCAGCAGCTTGGTAGCGGGGGGGCCGAACGAGCAGTACTTC,CASSLVAGGPNEQYF
TRBV7-2,NA,TRBJ2-3,once,TGTGCCAGCAGCGTGGGAGGATTCACAGATACGCAGTATTTT,CASSVGGFTDTQYF
TRBV19,NA,TRBJ1-4,NA,TGTGCCAGTGAGCGGGATTGGGCGAGTGAAAAACTGTTTTTT,CASERDWASEKLFF
TRBV4-1,NA,TRBJ2-5,NA,TGCGCCAGCAGCCAAGATCGTGGGGACGGGGAGACCCAGTACTTC,CASSQDRGDGETQYF
TRBV15,NA,TRBJ1-4,NA,TGTGCCACCAGCAGAGGAGCGGCGGAGGTGAAACTGTTTTTT,CATSRGAAEVKLFF
TRBV27,NA,TRBJ2-2,NA,TGTGCCAGCAGTTACAGGGTTAAGGCCGGGGAGCTGTTTTTT,CASSYRVKAGELFF
TRBV6-6,NA,TRBJ1-5,few,TGTGCCAGCACTCGGGCTAATCAGCCCCAGCATTTT,CASTRANQPQHF
TRBV6-5,TRBD1,TRBJ1-2,NA,TGTGCCAGCAGTTTAAGGAGGGGGCTAACTAACTATGGCTACACCTTC,CASSLRRGLTNYGYTF
TRBV7-2,NA,TRBJ2-1,NA,TGTGCCAGCAGCTTACGGGGGGCGGCCTACAATGAGCAGTTCTTC,CASSLRGAAYNEQFF
TRBV5-6,NA,TRBJ1-1,few,TGTGCCAGCAGCCTCCCGGGGGGCTGGGACACTGAAGCTTTCTTT,CASSLPGGWDTEAFF
TRBV2,NA,TRBJ2-7,NA,TGTGCCAGCCTACAGGGTTCCTACGAGCAGTACTTC,CASLQGSYEQYF
TRBV6-5,NA,TRBJ1-3,NA,TGTGCCAGCAGTTACCGGTCCCCAGCTGGAAACACCATATATTTT,CASSYRSPAGNTIYF
TRBV15,NA,TRBJ1-2,few,TGTGCCACCAGCAGAGATCAGGAGGGAATGAATGGCTACACCTTC,CATSRDQEGMNGYTF
TRBV10-1,TRBD2,TRBJ2-1,NA,TGCGCCAGCAGTGAGTTGAGGGAGGGGCCTCTCAATGAGCAGTTCTTC,CASSELREGPLNEQFF
TRBV28,TRBD1,TRBJ1-5,NA,TGTGCCAGCAGCACTTGGCGGGTTCAGGGGACAGGGGGGGTTATAGTCAATCAGCCCCAGCATTTT,CASSTWRVQGTGGVIVNQPQHF